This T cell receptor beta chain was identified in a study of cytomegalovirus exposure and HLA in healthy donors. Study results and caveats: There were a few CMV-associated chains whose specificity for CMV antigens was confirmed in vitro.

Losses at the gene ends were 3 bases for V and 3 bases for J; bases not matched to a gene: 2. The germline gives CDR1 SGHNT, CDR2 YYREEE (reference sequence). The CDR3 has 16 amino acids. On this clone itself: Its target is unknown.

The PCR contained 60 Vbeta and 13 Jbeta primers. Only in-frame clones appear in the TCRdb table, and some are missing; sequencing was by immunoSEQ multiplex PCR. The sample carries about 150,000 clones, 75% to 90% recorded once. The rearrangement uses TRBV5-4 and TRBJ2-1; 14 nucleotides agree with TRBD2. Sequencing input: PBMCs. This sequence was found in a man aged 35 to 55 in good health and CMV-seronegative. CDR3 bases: TGTGCCAGCAGCTGGGGACTAGCGGGAGACTACAATGAGCAGTTCTTC. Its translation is CASSWGLAGDYNEQFF.